This paragraph reports one TCR beta chain. Only in-frame clones appear in the TCRdb table, and some are missing; sequencing was by immunoSEQ multiplex PCR. The sample lists about 82,000 clones; more than 80% were seen once. The data are from a study of OX40 agonist ivuxolimab in advanced cancers. Across the study: Enrolled patients in dose escalation had cancers that were hepatocellular carcinoma, melanoma, renal cell or head and neck cancer.

Germline assignment: CDR1 SGHTA and CDR2 FQGNSA. This CDR3 has 16 amino acids. V shed 5 bases and J 4 bases; nucleotides not matched to a gene: 10. This specimen was CD4+ or CD8+ T cells sorted from blood, taken in a trial of the OX40 agonist ivuxolimab. This clonotype was sampled from an adult with an advanced solid tumor such as melanoma, head and neck, liver or kidney cancer. The V gene is TRBV7-2, the J gene TRBJ2-1, with 8 bases that match TRBD1. This CDR3 reads CASSPRTGPGYNEQFF. CDR3 DNA: TGTGCCAGCAGCCCACGGACAGGGCCAGGTTACAATGAGCAGTTCTTC.